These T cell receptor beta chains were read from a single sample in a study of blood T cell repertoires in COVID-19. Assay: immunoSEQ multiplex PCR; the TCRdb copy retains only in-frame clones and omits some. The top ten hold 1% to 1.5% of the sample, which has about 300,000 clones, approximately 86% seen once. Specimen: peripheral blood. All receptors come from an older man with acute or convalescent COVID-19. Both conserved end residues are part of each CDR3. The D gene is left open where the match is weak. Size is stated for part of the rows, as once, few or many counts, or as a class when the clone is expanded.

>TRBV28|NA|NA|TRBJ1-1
CASSLGAVGNTEAFF
TGTGCCAGCAGTTTAGGGGCAGTTGGGAACACTGAAGCTTTCTTT
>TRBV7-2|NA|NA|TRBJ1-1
CASSLEESGRERTEAFF
TGTGCCAGCAGCTTAGAGGAGTCAGGGAGGGAGCGCACTGAAGCTTTCTTT
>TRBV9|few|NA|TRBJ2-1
CASSVGGGSYNEQFF
TGTGCCAGCAGCGTGGGCGGAGGGTCCTACAATGAGCAGTTCTTC
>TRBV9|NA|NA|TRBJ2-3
CASSVLSGTDTQYF
TGTGCCAGCAGCGTACTTAGCGGCACAGATACGCAGTATTTT
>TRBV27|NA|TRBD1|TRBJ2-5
CASSLPGQARETQYF
TGTGCCAGCAGTTTACCGGGACAGGCTCGGGAGACCCAGTACTTC
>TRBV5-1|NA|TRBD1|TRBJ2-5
CASSNQGAQDRYF
TGCGCCAGCAGCAATCAGGGGGCTCAGGACCGGTACTTC
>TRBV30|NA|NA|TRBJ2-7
CACSASSYEQYF
TGTGCCTGTAGCGCAAGCTCCTACGAGCAGTACTTC
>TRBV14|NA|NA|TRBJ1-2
CASSQYTGDYGYTF
TGTGCCAGCAGCCAATATACAGGCGACTATGGCTACACCTTC
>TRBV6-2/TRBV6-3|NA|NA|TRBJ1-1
CASSYDGRIENTEAFF
TGTGCCAGCAGTTACGATGGGAGAATAGAGAACACTGAAGCTTTCTTT
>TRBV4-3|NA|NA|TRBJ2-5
CASSRNGGETQYF
TGCGCCAGCAGCCGCAACGGAGGGGAGACCCAGTACTTC
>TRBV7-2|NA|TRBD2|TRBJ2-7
CASSLGLAGGYEQYF
TGTGCCAGCAGCTTAGGACTAGCGGGGGGTTACGAGCAGTACTTC
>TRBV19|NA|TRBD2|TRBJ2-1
CASSLLAGLSYNEQFF
TGTGCCAGTAGTTTACTAGCGGGACTCTCCTACAATGAGCAGTTCTTC
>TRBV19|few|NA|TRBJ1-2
CASSLDSNYGYTF
TGTGCCAGTAGTCTCGACTCTAACTATGGCTACACCTTC
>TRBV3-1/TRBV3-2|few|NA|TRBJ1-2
CASSQGGVWGRGYTF
TGTGCCAGCAGCCAAGGGGGCGTTTGGGGGCGAGGCTACACCTTC
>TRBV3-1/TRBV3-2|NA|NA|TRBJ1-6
CASSQDGLAYNSPLHF
TGTGCCAGCAGCCAAGATGGACTGGCCTATAATTCACCCCTCCACTTT
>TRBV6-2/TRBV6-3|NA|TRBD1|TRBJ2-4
CASSSGTGTNIQYF
TGTGCCAGCAGCTCCGGGACAGGGACAAACATTCAGTACTTC
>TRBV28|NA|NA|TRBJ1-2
CASSLGAGHYGYTF
TGTGCCAGCAGTTTGGGGGCAGGCCACTATGGCTACACCTTC
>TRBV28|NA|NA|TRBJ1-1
CASCNRVNTEAFF
TGTGCCAGTTGTAACAGGGTGAACACTGAAGCTTTCTTT
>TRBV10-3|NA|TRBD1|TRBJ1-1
CAIKEGQGSGAFF
TGTGCCATCAAGGAAGGACAGGGCTCGGGAGCTTTCTTT
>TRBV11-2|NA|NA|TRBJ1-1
CASSLNFWGAATEAFF
TGTGCCAGCAGCTTAAATTTTTGGGGCGCGGCCACTGAAGCTTTCTTT
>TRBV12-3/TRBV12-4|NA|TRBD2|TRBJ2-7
CASSLTSGYEQYF
TGTGCCAGCAGTTTAACTAGCGGCTACGAGCAGTACTTC
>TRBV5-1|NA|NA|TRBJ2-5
CASSLPQGLETQYF
TGCGCCAGCAGCTTGCCCCAGGGCTTGGAGACCCAGTACTTC
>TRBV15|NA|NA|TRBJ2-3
CATSREVARGTDTQYF
TGTGCCACCAGCAGAGAGGTAGCGCGCGGCACAGATACGCAGTATTTT
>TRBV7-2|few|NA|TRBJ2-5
CASRRQFREETQYF
TGTGCCAGCAGGCGACAGTTCCGGGAGGAGACCCAGTACTTC
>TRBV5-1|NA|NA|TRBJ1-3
CASTAFGGGNTIYF
TGCGCCAGCACTGCATTCGGGGGTGGAAACACCATATATTTT
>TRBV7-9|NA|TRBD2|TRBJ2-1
CASSVTSGVTYNEQFF
TGTGCCAGCAGCGTGACTAGCGGGGTAACCTACAATGAGCAGTTCTTC
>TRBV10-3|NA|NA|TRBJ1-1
CAIAPAGDLNTEAFF
TGTGCCATCGCCCCGGCGGGGGACTTGAACACTGAAGCTTTCTTT
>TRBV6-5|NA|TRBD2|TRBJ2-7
CASSQSGGRYEQYF
TGTGCCAGCAGCCAAAGCGGGGGCAGGTACGAGCAGTACTTC
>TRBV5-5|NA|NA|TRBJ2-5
CASSLQETQYF
TGTGCCAGCAGCCTTCAAGAGACCCAGTACTTC
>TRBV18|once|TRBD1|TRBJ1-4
CASSPLQGPATNEKLFF
TGTGCCAGCTCACCCTTACAGGGGCCCGCAACTAATGAAAAACTGTTTTTT
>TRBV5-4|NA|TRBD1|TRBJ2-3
CASSLDQGANTDTQYF
TGTGCCAGCAGCTTGGATCAGGGGGCGAACACAGATACGCAGTATTTT
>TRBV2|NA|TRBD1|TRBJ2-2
CAGAFQGAGELFF
TGTGCCGGGGCCTTCCAGGGGGCCGGGGAGCTGTTTTTT
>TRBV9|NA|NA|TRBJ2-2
CASSVLDPSNTGELFF
TGTGCCAGCAGCGTACTAGACCCGTCGAACACCGGGGAGCTGTTTTTT
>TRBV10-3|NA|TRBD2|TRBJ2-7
CAIKTSGETYEQYF
TGTGCCATCAAGACTAGCGGGGAGACCTACGAGCAGTACTTC
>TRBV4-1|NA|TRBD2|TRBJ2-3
CASSQGQGVGGDTQYF
TGCGCCAGCAGCCAAGGGCAGGGCGTCGGGGGGGATACGCAGTATTTT
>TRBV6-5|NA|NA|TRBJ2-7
CASREVSGEQYF
TGTGCCAGCAGGGAGGTTTCGGGCGAGCAGTACTTC
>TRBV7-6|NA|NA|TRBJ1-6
CASSLEGRAVGSPLHF
TGTGCCAGCAGCTTAGAGGGCAGGGCCGTCGGTTCACCCCTCCACTTT
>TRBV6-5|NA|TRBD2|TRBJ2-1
CASSPSGGAYNEQFF
TGTGCCAGCAGTCCCAGCGGGGGAGCCTACAATGAGCAGTTCTTC
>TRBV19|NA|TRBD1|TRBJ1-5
CASSITQGDQPQHF
TGTGCCAGTAGTATCACACAGGGGGATCAGCCCCAGCATTTT
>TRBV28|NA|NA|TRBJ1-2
CASSFTGVNHNYGYTF
TGTGCCAGCAGTTTCACAGGCGTCAACCATAACTATGGCTACACCTTC
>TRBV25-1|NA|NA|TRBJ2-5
CASSEYRQGGMETQYF
TGTGCCAGCAGTGAATATAGACAGGGAGGAATGGAGACCCAGTACTTC
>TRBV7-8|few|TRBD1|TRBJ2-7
CASSLVGTGGYEQYF
TGTGCCAGCAGCTTAGTAGGGACAGGGGGCTACGAGCAGTACTTC
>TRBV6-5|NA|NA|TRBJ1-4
CASSSMDGGNEKLFF
TGTGCCAGCAGCTCGATGGACGGAGGGAATGAAAAACTGTTTTTT
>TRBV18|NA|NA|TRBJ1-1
CASSPSFGATEAFF
TGTGCCAGCTCACCCTCTTTTGGGGCCACTGAAGCTTTCTTT
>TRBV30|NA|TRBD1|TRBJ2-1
CAWRDRGLDEQFF
TGTGCCTGGAGGGACAGGGGGCTGGATGAGCAGTTCTTC
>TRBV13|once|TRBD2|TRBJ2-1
CASTLGLAEFYNEQFF
TGTGCCAGCACCTTGGGGCTAGCGGAATTCTACAATGAGCAGTTCTTC
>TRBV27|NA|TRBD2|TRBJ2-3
CASGQLAGVGTDTQYF
TGTGCCAGCGGCCAGTTAGCGGGAGTGGGCACAGATACGCAGTATTTT
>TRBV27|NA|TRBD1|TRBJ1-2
CASSLRRDRPSNYGYTF
TGTGCCAGCAGCTTAAGGCGGGACAGACCTTCTAACTATGGCTACACCTTC
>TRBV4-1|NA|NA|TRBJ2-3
CASSQRARTDTQYF
TGCGCCAGCAGCCAACGAGCGAGGACAGATACGCAGTATTTT
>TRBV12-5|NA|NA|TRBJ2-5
CASGLNSGHSEETQYF
TGTGCTAGTGGTTTGAATTCCGGACACTCAGAAGAGACCCAGTACTTC
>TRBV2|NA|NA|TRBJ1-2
CASIRGKYYGYTF
TGTGCCAGCATTAGGGGAAAATACTATGGCTACACCTTC
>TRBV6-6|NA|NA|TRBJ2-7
CASSPGDRPRNEQYF
TGTGCCAGCAGCCCGGGGGACCGCCCCAGGAACGAGCAGTACTTC
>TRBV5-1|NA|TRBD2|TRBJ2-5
CASSLAGGGRETQYF
TGCGCCAGCAGCTTGGCCGGGGGGGGCAGAGAGACCCAGTACTTC
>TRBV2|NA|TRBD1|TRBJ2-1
CASSITGGNEQFF
TGTGCCAGCAGCATTACAGGGGGCAATGAGCAGTTCTTC
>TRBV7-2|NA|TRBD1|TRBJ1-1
CASSLNRGDTEAFF
TGTGCCAGCAGCTTAAACAGGGGAGATACTGAAGCTTTCTTT
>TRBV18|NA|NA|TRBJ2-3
CASSPSGPDTQYF
TGTGCCAGCTCACCTTCGGGTCCAGATACGCAGTATTTT
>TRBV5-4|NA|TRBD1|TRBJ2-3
CASSLSTGLGSDTQYF
TGTGCCAGCAGCCTCTCGACAGGGTTGGGATCAGATACGCAGTATTTT
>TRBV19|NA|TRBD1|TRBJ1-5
CASSITGTGGYQPQHF
TGTGCCAGTAGTATAACCGGGACAGGGGGGTACCAGCCCCAGCATTTT
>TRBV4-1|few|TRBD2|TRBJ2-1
CASSRTSSGTYNEQFF
TGCGCCAGCAGCCGCACGTCTAGCGGTACCTACAATGAGCAGTTCTTC
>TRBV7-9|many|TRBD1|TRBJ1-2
CASSLGTGDGYTF
TGTGCCAGCAGCCTGGGGACAGGGGACGGCTACACCTTC